This T cell receptor (beta chain) was identified during a study of cytomegalovirus exposure and HLA in healthy donors. This CDR3 region has 14 residues. Germline values: CDR1 SGHRS, CDR2 YFSETQ. V shed 2 bases, J shed 3 bases, and the junction held 3 bases outside the gene matches. PCR used 60 Vbeta primers and 13 Jbeta primers. The table came from immunoSEQ multiplex PCR; TCRdb's copy has only in-frame clones and leaves some out. In the table there are a few hundred thousand clones, about 80% of which are singletons. The gene calls are TRBV5-1 and TRBJ2-7, with 9 bases matching TRBD1. The TCR sequence derives from a girl aged 2-15 years in good health and CMV-seronegative. Input material: PBMCs. In nucleotides, the CDR3 is TGCGCCAGCAGCTTACGGACAGGGGACTACGAGCAGTACTTC. Translated: CASSLRTGDYEQYF.